The table lists the clone carrying this TCR beta chain with many counts. Clinical Activity Scores of at least 3, NOSPECS grades of at least 4 and durations under 3 months characterized ophthalmopathy patients. Out of more than 8 ml of fresh peripheral blood came the PBMCs. The data stem from a study of T cells in Graves' hyperthyroidism and ophthalmopathy. TCR beta CDR3 region amplification was performed from RNA transcripts. The HTBI primer set was used in a first-round RT-PCR of the TCR CDR3. TCRdb itself ran the multiplex PCR reads through MiXCR, one entry per CDR3 protein. The sample contains approximately 610,000 distinct CDR3 sequences, roughly 14% of which appear only once. V was trimmed by 6 bases and J by 1 base, leaving 15 bases between them. The CDR3 loop spans 15 amino acids.

This sequence originates from a woman in her thirties or forties with Graves' ophthalmopathy. The sequenced material came from blood. The chain carries TRBV12-3 or TRBV12-4 and TRBJ1-1; no definite D call. The CDR3 DNA follows: TGTGCCAGCAGCCCCGGGTCGAAATGGAACACTGAAGCTTTCTTT. Amino acid sequence: CASSPGSKWNTEAFF.